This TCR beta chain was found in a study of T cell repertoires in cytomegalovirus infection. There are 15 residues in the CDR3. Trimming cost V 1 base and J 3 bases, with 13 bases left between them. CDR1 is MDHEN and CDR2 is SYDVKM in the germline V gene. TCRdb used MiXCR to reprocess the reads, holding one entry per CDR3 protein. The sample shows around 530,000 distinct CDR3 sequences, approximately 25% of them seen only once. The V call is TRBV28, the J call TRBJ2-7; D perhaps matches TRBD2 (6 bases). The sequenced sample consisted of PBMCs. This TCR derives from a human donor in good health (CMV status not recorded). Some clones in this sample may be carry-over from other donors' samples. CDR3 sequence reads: CASSLSRGLSYEQYF. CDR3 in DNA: TGTGCCAGCAGTTTATCTCGGGGGTTAAGCTACGAGCAGTACTTC.